The TCR beta chain under discussion was sequenced for a study of cytomegalovirus exposure and HLA in healthy donors. General study results and limits: In vitro confirmation showed three CMV-associated chains to be CMV antigen specific. One later analysis reportedly identified an Asian-associated ancestry cluster that showed fewer N-insertions than the roughly 600-donor mean.

Primers: 60 Vbeta forward and 13 Jbeta reverse. The assay was immunoSEQ multiplex PCR, and TCRdb's table has in-frame clones only and misses some. The sample lists hundreds of thousands of clones, 82% seen once, with roughly 0.58% in the top ten. Germline CDR1 reads SNHLY; CDR2 reads FYNNEI. Trimming removed 6 bases from V and 6 bases from J; junction bases left unmatched: 6. CDR3 length equals 14 residues. About this clone itself: Its antigen is not identified.

This TCR came from a woman aged 35 to 49 in good health and CMV-seronegative. The sequencing sample was made of PBMCs. V gene TRBV2 combines with J gene TRBJ1-5; 9 positions agree with TRBD1. The CDR3 DNA is TGTGCCAGCAGCCCCACAGGGGGCGTTCAGCCCCAGCATTTT. Its translation is CASSPTGGVQPQHF.